This entry lists 21 T cell receptor beta chains sequenced from one sample in a study of graft-versus-host responses after intestinal transplantation. The assay was immunoSEQ multiplex PCR, and TCRdb's table has in-frame clones only and misses some. Among more than 100,000 clones listed, approximately 95% were seen once. The antigens these receptors bind are not known. The starting material was unstimulated CD8+ T cells sorted from spleen or lymph node cells, obtained before intestinal transplant. The receptors here all came from a human donor who received an intestinal transplant.

The chain joins TRBV5-4 to TRBJ2-1; D may match TRBD1 or TRBD2 (5 bases each). The CDR3 length is 16 residues. The germline V and J ends were trimmed by 2 bases and 7 bases, with 19 bases remaining between them. In germline, CDR1 is SGHNT, CDR2 YYREEE (reference sequence). The CDR3 region has the DNA TGTGCCAGCAGCTTCGACCGGGACGGACTTGGGAATGAGCAGTTCTTC. Residues: CASSFDRDGLGNEQFF.

This sequence joins TRBV9 and TRBJ2-1, with D perhaps TRBD1 or TRBD2 (5 bases each). Germline V lookup: CDR1 SGDLS, CDR2 YYNGEE. CDR3 length: 16 residues. V lost 3 bases and J 4 bases, leaving 17 bases between the germline ends. Here the CDR3 reads CASSGGSVRPYNEQFF. In nucleotides, the CDR3 is TGTGCCAGCAGCGGGGGGTCAGTTAGACCGTACAATGAGCAGTTCTTC.

The gene calls are TRBV7-2 and TRBJ2-7, with 7 nucleotides matching TRBD2. This CDR3 region has 16 residues. Germline V CDR1 and CDR2: SGHTA, FQGNSA. Trimming cost V 1 base and J 2 bases; bases outside gene matches: 8. This CDR3 reads CASSLVRSGITYEQYF. CDR3 sequence (DNA): TGTGCCAGCAGCTTAGTCCGCAGCGGGATCACCTACGAGCAGTACTTC.

The chain carries TRBV6-5 and TRBJ1-6, with TRBD1 identical over 10 bases. Germline assignment: CDR1 MNHEY and CDR2 SVGAGI. The CDR3 has 15 residues. With 6 bases clipped from V and 9 bases from J, the junction kept 8 bases outside the gene matches. The CDR3 nucleotides read TGTGCCAGCAGGGACCCGGGACAGGGGATTTCACCCCTCCACTTT. Protein: CASRDPGQGISPLHF.

This clone was recorded only once. The rearrangement joins TRBV4-1 to TRBJ2-5, with TRBD1 as a possible D gene (6 bases). Germline assignment: CDR1 MGHRA and CDR2 YSYEKL. V lost 1 base and J lost 3, with 15 bases in between. This CDR3 region has 16 residues. CDR3 amino acids: CASSQGYMDREETQYF. The CDR3 DNA reads as TGCGCCAGCAGCCAAGGGTATATGGACAGAGAAGAGACCCAGTACTTC.

The gene calls are TRBV5-6 and TRBJ1-4; 10 nucleotides match TRBD1. V lost 0 bases, J lost 10 bases, and 3 bases stayed unmatched. The length of the CDR3 is 14 residues. Germline V gene sequence: CDR1 SGHDT, CDR2 YYEEEE. The CDR3 DNA follows: TGTGCCAGCAGCTTGGGGACAGGGGGTGTAAAACTGTTTTTT. As protein: CASSLGTGGVKLFF. The whole variable domain, filled in from reference TRBV5-6 and TRBJ1-4, reads DAGVTQSPTHLIKTRGQQVTLRCSPKSGHDTVSWYQQALGQGPQFIFQYYEEEERQRGNFPDRFSGHQFPNYSSELNVNALLLGDSALYLCASSLGTGGVKLFFGSGTQLSVL.

Here the CDR3 reads CASSFRTNPWTQYF. CDR3 bases: TGTGCCAGCAGTTTCCGGACTAACCCGTGGACCCAGTACTTC. This chain links TRBV28 with TRBJ2-5, with D maybe TRBD2 (6 bases). The germline V gene has CDR1 MDHEN and CDR2 SYDVKM. V dropped 3 bases and J dropped 7 bases, with 15 bases sitting between them. This CDR3 is built from 14 residues. The whole variable domain, filled in from reference TRBV28 and TRBJ2-5, reads DVKVTQSSRYLVKRTGEKVFLECVQDMDHENMFWYRQDPGLGLRLIYFSYDVKMKEKGDIPEGYSVSREKKERFSLILESASTNQTSMYLCASSFRTNPWTQYFGPGTRLLVL.

This chain uses TRBV5-6 with TRBJ2-2, with 13 bases matching TRBD2. The CDR3 loop spans 17 amino acids. Germline CDR1 is SGHDT and CDR2 is YYEEEE. The V segment lost 4 bases and the J segment 1 base; nucleotides outside the gene matches: 4. CDR3 residues: CASSLGLAGVNTGELFF. In DNA form, the CDR3 reads TGTGCCAGCAGCCTAGGACTAGCGGGAGTGAACACCGGGGAGCTGTTTTTT.

This clone showed up just once. The chain carries TRBV4-2 and TRBJ2-7, with D possibly called TRBD1 or TRBD2 (5 bases each). The CDR3 spans 14 residues. Per germline, CDR1 LGHNA and CDR2 YNFKEQ. V gave up 0 bases and J gave up 3 bases, with 9 bases separating them. CDR3 sequence reads: CASSQDWGNYEQYF. CDR3 bases: TGTGCCAGCAGCCAAGATTGGGGGAACTACGAGCAGTACTTC.

The V and J genes are TRBV19 and TRBJ1-4; D is undetermined. The CDR3 extends over 14 amino acids. The germline V gene has CDR1 LNHDA and CDR2 SQIVND (reference sequence). Trimming removed 3 bases from V and 9 bases from J, with 14 bases in between. CDR3 nucleotide sequence: TGTGCCAGTAGTATGAGTCCTGGAGATAAAAAACTGTTTTTT. Translating it yields CASSMSPGDKKLFF.

This chain links TRBV27 with TRBJ2-3, with D uncertain. The CDR3 covers 13 residues. The germline V gene has CDR1 MNHEY and CDR2 SMNVEV (reference sequence). V lost 5 bases and J lost 6, with 12 bases in between. CDR3 DNA: TGTGCCAGCAGTCCCAGCCCAGAGGATACGCAGTATTTT. It translates to CASSPSPEDTQYF.

This clone has a single count. The V and J genes are TRBV5-5 and TRBJ1-2, with 10 bases that match TRBD1. The CDR3 length is 16 residues. Germline V gene sequence: CDR1 SGHKS, CDR2 YYEKEE (reference sequence). V dropped 1 base and J dropped 3; count of bases not matched to a gene: 6. The CDR3 DNA is TGTGCCAGCAGCTTGAGCTCCGGGACAGGGGACTATGGCTACACCTTC. This gives the protein CASSLSSGTGDYGYTF.

V and J are TRBV6-1 and TRBJ2-7, with 7 nucleotides matching TRBD2. CDR3 length: 15 amino acids. V was clipped by 6 bases and J by 2 bases; unmatched bases: 10. Per the germline V gene, CDR1 is MNHNS and CDR2 is SASEGT. The CDR3 loop is CASRASSGIPYEQYF. The CDR3 DNA reads TGTGCCAGCAGAGCGTCCAGCGGGATCCCCTACGAGCAGTACTTC.

The chain carries TRBV9 and TRBJ2-1; D is perhaps TRBD2 (6 bases). CDR3 length: 14 amino acids. Germline V gene data show CDR1 as SGDLS and CDR2 as YYNGEE. Trimming stripped 4 bases from V and 2 bases from J, with 10 bases between. CDR3 nucleotide sequence: TGTGCCAGCAGCCGGGACTCTGCCTACAATGAGCAGTTCTTC. Translation: CASSRDSAYNEQFF.

The V and J genes are TRBV10-3 and TRBJ2-2; tentatively, D is TRBD2 (6 bases). Germline V gives CDR1 ENHRY, CDR2 SYGVKD. The germline V and J ends were trimmed by 7 bases and 7 bases, with 13 bases remaining between them. This CDR3 spans 13 amino acids. CDR3 sequence: CAIKGGKGGELFF. CDR3 bases: TGTGCCATCAAAGGCGGGAAGGGCGGGGAGCTGTTTTTT.

This sequence joins TRBV5-1 and TRBJ2-1, with 8 bases aligning to TRBD2. Germline CDR1 and CDR2: SGHRS and YFSETQ. The CDR3 covers 15 residues. Trimming took 4 bases from V and 5 from J; bases not matched to a gene: 8. The CDR3 DNA reads TGCGCCAGCAGCCTTAGCGGGAATACGAACAATGAGCAGTTCTTC. Translated: CASSLSGNTNNEQFF.

The chain carries TRBV9 and TRBJ2-7; 15 bases agree with TRBD2. Per the germline V gene, CDR1 is SGDLS and CDR2 is YYNGEE. The CDR3 has 18 residues. The V gene end was trimmed by 0 bases and the J gene end by 2 bases; junction bases not matched to a gene: 6. This CDR3 reads CASSVGGTSGRPPYEQYF. For the CDR3, the DNA is TGTGCCAGCAGCGTAGGAGGGACTAGCGGGAGGCCCCCCTACGAGCAGTACTTC.

This chain uses TRBV4-1 with TRBJ2-7, with D maybe TRBD1 (6 bases). Trimming stripped 0 bases from V and 0 bases from J, with 12 bases between. Germline-derived CDR1 and CDR2 are MGHRA and YSYEKL. The CDR3 runs to 16 residues. The DNA for the CDR3 is TGCGCCAGCAGCCAAGAGACGGGACATCCCTCCTACGAGCAGTACTTC. As protein: CASSQETGHPSYEQYF.

The chain links TRBV28 to TRBJ1-2, with D unresolved. V dropped 3 bases and J dropped 2 bases, with 7 bases sitting between them. CDR1 is MDHEN and CDR2 is SYDVKM in the germline V gene. The CDR3 totals 13 residues. Here the CDR3 reads CASSFVTNYGYTF. Written as DNA, the CDR3 is TGTGCCAGCAGTTTCGTCACGAACTATGGCTACACCTTC.

This clone was found a few times. This sequence joins TRBV6-1 and TRBJ2-7; D perhaps matches TRBD1 (5 bases). CDR3 length equals 15 residues. CDR1 is MNHNS, CDR2 SASEGT, per germline. V was clipped by 3 bases and J by 0 bases, with 12 bases between them. The CDR3 bases are TGTGCCAGCAGTGAGGGGCAGGGTAGCTCCTACGAGCAGTACTTC. Amino acid sequence: CASSEGQGSSYEQYF.

V gene TRBV27 combines with J gene TRBJ2-7; 8 bases line up with TRBD2. V shed 8 bases, J shed 4 bases, and the junction held 10 bases outside the gene matches. The CDR3 is made up of 14 amino acids. Germline CDR1 reads MNHEY; CDR2 reads SMNVEV (reference sequence). The CDR3 DNA is TGTGCCAGCCGGGGGGGGGTGGGGGCTTACGAGCAGTACTTC. It yields the protein CASRGGVGAYEQYF.